This entry lists 22 T cell receptor beta chains sequenced from one sample in a study of post-analysis software for immune sequencing data. Study-wide results and limits: Comparison of patients with controls showed a handful of TRBV segments more frequent in patients, TRBV5-6, TRBV5-1 and TRBV20-1 among them.

The library was made from cDNA and included unique molecular identifiers. TCRdb re-called the PCR reads through MiXCR, storing one row per CDR3 protein. The table includes 500,000 to 600,000 distinct CDR3 sequences, 44% detected once. For these receptors, no antigen is known. The sequencing sample was made of blood. These receptors originate from a girl aged 10-17 years with multiple sclerosis.

The chain is built from TRBV6-6 and TRBJ1-2; 7 bases line up with TRBD1. Trimming at V came to 4 bases and at J to 2 bases, leaving 13 bases not matched to a gene. CDR3 size: 17 residues. Germline assignment: CDR1 MNHNY and CDR2 SVGAGI (reference sequence). The CDR3: CASSSSDRDWRNYGYTF. DNA of the CDR3: TGTGCCAGCAGTTCGAGTGACAGGGATTGGAGAAACTATGGCTACACCTTC.

This clonotype came up once. The J gene is TRBJ2-1, the V gene TRBV10-3, with D tentatively TRBD2 (6 bases). CDR1 ENHRY and CDR2 SYGVKD come from the germline V gene. The CDR3 runs to 17 residues. The V end lost 3 bases, the J end lost 4 bases, and 19 bases lay between the germline ends. DNA of the CDR3: TGTGCCATCAGTGAAGGGCTGACTGGTGGGGGGTACAATGAGCAGTTCTTC. The encoded protein is CAISEGLTGGGYNEQFF.

CDR3 sequence (DNA): TGTGCCAGCAGTTTAAGGGTGGGGGGAGGAGAGACCCAGTACTTC. It codes for CASSLRVGGGETQYF. The chain couples TRBV12-3 or TRBV12-4 to TRBJ2-5, with a weak D call TRBD2 (6 bases). There are 15 residues in the CDR3. V lost 2 bases to trimming and J lost 4 bases, with 14 bases between them.

The V gene is TRBV6-5, the J gene TRBJ2-5; 7 bases line up with TRBD2. Germline V gene data show CDR1 as MNHEY and CDR2 as SVGAGI. The CDR3 is 13 amino acids. Germline trimming cut 7 bases from V and 5 bases from J; bases unmatched to any gene: 7. CDR3 nucleotides: TGTGCCAGCAAGAGCGGGACTCGGGAGACCCAGTACTTC. Translated, it gives CASKSGTRETQYF.

The chain carries TRBV10-3 and TRBJ1-6; D uncertain. The CDR3 runs 13 residues. V lost 8 bases and J 8 bases, leaving 13 bases between the germline ends. Germline lookup yields CDR1 ENHRY and CDR2 SYGVKD. CDR3 DNA sequence: TGTGCCATCCGGTGGGGTGAGGATTCACCCCTCCACTTT. Translation: CAIRWGEDSPLHF.

In its sample, this clonotype was seen a few times. The rearrangement links TRBV4-1 to TRBJ2-3, with D hard to call. The V gene's germline CDR1 is MGHRA and CDR2 YSYEKL. Trimming cost V 2 bases and J 6 bases, with 9 bases left between them. The CDR3 loop spans 13 amino acids. For the CDR3, the DNA is TGCGCCAGCAGCCAACGGGCTGTCGATACGCAGTATTTT. This sequence encodes CASSQRAVDTQYF.

The count of this clonotype is one. V is TRBV5-1 and J is TRBJ2-7; the match to TRBD1 covers 12 bases. There are 16 residues in the CDR3. V dropped 0 bases and J dropped 1; count of bases not matched to a gene: 2. CDR1 SGHRS and CDR2 YFSETQ come from the germline V gene. CDR3 amino acids: CASSLGGQGASYEQYF. Written as DNA, the CDR3 is TGCGCCAGCAGCTTGGGGGGACAGGGGGCTTCCTACGAGCAGTACTTC. The complete variable domain, with remaining parts taken from reference TRBV5-1 and TRBJ2-7, reads KAGVTQTPRYLIKTRGQQVTLSCSPISGHRSVSWYQQTPGQGLQFLFEYFSETQRNKGNFPGRFSGRQFSNSRSEMNVSTLELGDSALYLCASSLGGQGASYEQYFGPGTRLTVT.

The chain joins TRBV27 to TRBJ2-1; perhaps TRBD2 as D (6 bases). In germline, CDR1 is MNHEY, CDR2 SMNVEV (reference sequence). V lost 3 bases, J lost 11 bases, and 11 bases lay in between. CDR3 size: 12 residues. CDR3 loop: CASSFYGGKQFF. The CDR3 DNA follows: TGTGCCAGCAGTTTTTACGGGGGTAAGCAGTTCTTC.

This clonotype was seen a few times. The chain couples TRBV10-2 to TRBJ2-5; 12 bases match TRBD1. V was clipped by 4 bases and J by 6 bases; unmatched bases: 9. The CDR3 consists of 16 residues. Germline V CDR1 and CDR2: WSHSY, SAAADI. This CDR3 is CASSATGQGAVKTQYF. Here the CDR3 DNA reads TGCGCCAGCAGTGCCACGGGACAGGGGGCGGTCAAGACCCAGTACTTC.

The V call is TRBV5-6, the J call TRBJ1-2; the match to TRBD1 covers 11 bases. The CDR3 length is 15 residues. CDR1 is SGHDT, CDR2 YYEEEE, per germline. Losses at the gene ends were 4 bases for V and 3 bases for J; bases not matched to a gene: 5. In nucleotides, the CDR3 is TGTGCCAGCAGCCCGGACAGGGGGCGCGACTATGGCTACACCTTC. Its translation: CASSPDRGRDYGYTF.

The J gene is TRBJ1-5, the V gene TRBV6-6; D is possibly TRBD1 (5 bases). With 4 bases removed from V and 0 bases from J, the gap between germline ends came to 13 bases. Germline-derived CDR1 and CDR2 are MNHNY and SVGAGI (reference sequence). The CDR3 extends over 16 amino acids. The CDR3 DNA follows: TGTGCCAGCAGTTTGACAGATAGTTATAGCAATCAGCCCCAGCATTTT. Residues: CASSLTDSYSNQPQHF.

This clonotype turned up a few times. V usage is TRBV7-2 and J usage is TRBJ2-7, with 9 bases that match TRBD1. The germline V gene has CDR1 SGHTA and CDR2 FQGNSA. V shed 5 bases, J shed 6 bases, and the junction held 11 bases outside the gene matches. The CDR3 covers 15 residues. The CDR3, as DNA: TGTGCCAGCAGCCGCCCCGGGACAGGGCCGCCCGAGCAGTACTTC. Residues: CASSRPGTGPPEQYF.

The chain carries TRBV3-1 and TRBJ2-7; D remains ambiguous. This CDR3 has 14 residues. Trimming pared 1 base from V and 2 bases from J, leaving 9 bases between. Germline lookup yields CDR1 LGHDT and CDR2 YNNKEL (reference sequence). CDR3 nucleotides: TGTGCCAGCAGCCAAGCGGCCACCACCTACGAGCAGTACTTC. Translation gives CASSQAATTYEQYF.

The sample holds a few counts of this clonotype. The DNA of the CDR3 is TGCAGTGCTAATCCATTATTGGAGGGGAGGCGCCACGAGCAGTACTTC. Its translation is CSANPLLEGRRHEQYF. This chain joins TRBV20-1 and TRBJ2-7; D is possibly TRBD2 (6 bases). The CDR3 is made up of 16 amino acids. CDR1 and CDR2 (germline): DFQATT, SNEGSKA (reference sequence). Between the trimmed V and J ends, which lost 4 bases and 5 bases, there was a span of 24 bases.

This clonotype was seen a handful of times. J is TRBJ2-1 and V is TRBV11-2; 11 nucleotides match TRBD1. The CDR3 length is 19 residues. V gave up 1 base and J gave up 2 bases; unmatched junction bases: 10. Germline assignment: CDR1 SGHAT and CDR2 FQNNGV. CDR3 in DNA: TGTGCCAGCAGCTTAGGGACAGGGGGCTTATATTCCCCCTACAATGAGCAGTTCTTC. Encoded protein: CASSLGTGGLYSPYNEQFF.

This clonotype was detected a few times. CDR3 loop: CASSPRDKVYEQYF. The CDR3 DNA is TGTGCCAGCAGTCCCCGGGACAAAGTCTACGAGCAGTACTTC. The V gene is TRBV12-3 or TRBV12-4, the J gene TRBJ2-7, with a possible D match to TRBD1 (6 bases). Trimming removed 5 bases at V and 3 bases at J, with 14 bases between. The length of the CDR3 is 14 residues.

This clonotype was detected a few times. The chain couples TRBV6-1 to TRBJ2-3, with unresolved D. CDR3 size: 17 residues. Germline CDR1 and CDR2: MNHNS and SASEGT. The ends were cut back, 2 bases at V and 2 bases at J, with 17 bases in the middle. As DNA, the CDR3 is TGTGCCAGCAGTGAATCCATCGGCTGGGCCCACACAGATACGCAGTATTTT. Its protein product is CASSESIGWAHTDTQYF.

The chain uses TRBV11-3 and TRBJ2-1; 13 bases fit TRBD2. Trimming took 5 bases from V and 8 from J; bases not matched to a gene: 6. The CDR3 consists of 15 residues. Germline V CDR1 and CDR2: SGHNT, YENEEA. CDR3 in DNA: TGTGCCAGCAGCCCACACGGGACTAGCGGGGATGAGCAGTTCTTC. Protein sequence: CASSPHGTSGDEQFF.

V and J are TRBV5-1 and TRBJ2-5; D tentatively fits TRBD1 or TRBD2 (5 bases each). Germline lookup yields CDR1 SGHRS and CDR2 YFSETQ. The V end was cut by 4 bases, the J end by 4 bases, with 17 bases between. This CDR3 has 15 amino acids. As DNA, the CDR3 is TGCGCCAGCAGCATCGGCAAGGCAGGGAGAGAGACCCAGTACTTC. Its protein product is CASSIGKAGRETQYF. Complete variable domain (other parts from reference TRBV5-1 and TRBJ2-5): KAGVTQTPRYLIKTRGQQVTLSCSPISGHRSVSWYQQTPGQGLQFLFEYFSETQRNKGNFPGRFSGRQFSNSRSEMNVSTLELGDSALYLCASSIGKAGRETQYFGPGTRLLVL.

This rearrangement joins TRBV18 to TRBJ2-1; a weak D match, TRBD1 (5 bases). Germline V gene lookup returns CDR1 KGHSH and CDR2 LQKENI. The CDR3 has 13 amino acids. V was pared by 0 bases and J by 8 bases, with 8 bases between. Written as DNA, the CDR3 is TGTGCCAGCTCACCACCAGGGGTGGATGAGCAGTTCTTC. This encodes CASSPPGVDEQFF.

This chain uses TRBV5-1 with TRBJ2-1; 8 bases agree with TRBD2. Trimming at V came to 2 bases and at J to 7 bases, leaving 8 bases not matched to a gene. CDR1 is SGHRS and CDR2 is YFSETQ in the germline V gene. The CDR3 spans 15 residues. CDR3 nucleotides: TGCGCCAGCAGCTTCGAAGCGGGAGTTCGTAATGAGCAGTTCTTC. Translated, it gives CASSFEAGVRNEQFF.

This clonotype was seen only a few times. The chain joins TRBV20-1 to TRBJ2-3; D not resolved. CDR3 size: 13 residues. V lost 6 bases to trimming and J lost 4 bases, with 14 bases between them. Germline CDR1 and CDR2: DFQATT and SNEGSKA (reference sequence). The chain's CDR3 is CSALLGIADTQYF. The CDR3 DNA follows: TGCAGTGCCCTCCTTGGGATCGCAGATACGCAGTATTTT.